Presented here are 30 T cell receptor beta chains from one specimen sequenced in a study of CXCR3-negative and CXCR3-positive naive CD8 T cells. Study-level points and caveats: Relative to CXCR3-negative naive cells, CXCR3-positive naive cells had more hydrophobic TRB CDR3s.

No antigen is known for these receptors. The study made its TRB cDNA libraries by 5' RACE, adding UMI labels. TCRdb reworked the 5' RACE reads into one entry per CDR3 protein, no DNA. There are about 86,000 distinct CDR3 sequences in the sample, with less than 1% held by the top ten. Sequences were obtained from naive CXCR3+ CD8+ T cells from blood. Subset in this sample: CD45RO-CCR7+CD27+CD95- naive CD8+ T cells expressing CXCR3 (TNR3+). All receptors derive from a human donor in good health. Some clones in this sample may be carry-over from other donors' samples.

The rearrangement joins TRBV20-1 to TRBJ2-7. The CDR3 sequence is 15 residues long. Germline V CDR1 and CDR2: DFQATT, SNEGSKA (reference sequence). The CDR3 spells CSARDLSGSSYEQYF.

The CDR3: CASSSPRDRPRYEQFF. The chain is built from TRBV5-1 and TRBJ2-1; lacking DNA, the TRBD1 call made by TCRdb goes unchecked. This CDR3 is built from 16 residues. Germline CDR1 and CDR2: SGHRS and YFSETQ.

This chain joins TRBV6-6 and TRBJ2-5; the TCRdb call, TRBD1, lacks DNA for checking. This CDR3 is built from 16 residues. Germline V CDR1 and CDR2: MNHNY, SVGAGI (reference sequence). The CDR3 sequence is CASSYTPDRVGQTQYF.

V usage is TRBV6-4 and J usage is TRBJ2-6. Germline V lookup: CDR1 MRHNA, CDR2 SNTAGT. CDR3 size: 14 residues. The CDR3 sequence: CASSDNSGANVLTF.

The V gene is TRBV6-2 or TRBV6-3, the J gene TRBJ1-1; the D call of TRBD1 rests on TCRdb alone, since no DNA is present to check it. Germline assignment: CDR1 MNHEY and CDR2 SVGEGT. The CDR3 has 15 amino acids. The CDR3 here is CASSPPGESSTEAFF.

The chain recombines TRBV20-1 with TRBJ2-1; with no DNA, the TCRdb D assignment of TRBD2 cannot be verified. The CDR3 length is 16 residues. Per germline, CDR1 DFQATT and CDR2 SNEGSKA (reference sequence). This CDR3 reads CSARDYRESSYNEQFF.

The gene calls are TRBV28 and TRBJ2-3; as DNA is missing, the TRBD2 call by TCRdb cannot be tested. The CDR3 loop spans 16 amino acids. The germline gives CDR1 MDHEN, CDR2 SYDVKM. CDR3 sequence: CASSLTSGAFTDTQYF.

The V gene is TRBV28, the J gene TRBJ2-7; checking the TCRdb D call of TRBD1 is not possible without DNA. The germline V gene has CDR1 MDHEN and CDR2 SYDVKM. The CDR3 sequence is 15 residues long. This chain's CDR3 is CASSWETGDIYEQYF. The variable domain in full, with the rest retrieved from reference TRBV28 and TRBJ2-7, is DVKVTQSSRYLVKRTGEKVFLECVQDMDHENMFWYRQDPGLGLRLIYFSYDVKMKEKGDIPEGYSVSREKKERFSLILESASTNQTSMYLCASSWETGDIYEQYFGPGTRLTVT.

The chain carries TRBV29-1 and TRBJ1-2; there is no DNA to check the TCRdb D call of TRBD1. Germline lookup yields CDR1 SQVTM and CDR2 ANQGSEA. The CDR3 runs to 15 residues. The CDR3 reads CSVVMGQGDSDGYTF.

The rearrangement uses TRBV4-2 and TRBJ2-7; TCRdb designates TRBD2, a call that cannot be tested without DNA. The CDR3 is 16 residues long. Looked up from germline, CDR1 is LGHNA and CDR2 is YNFKEQ. The CDR3 reads CASSQGDSGISYEQYF.

This rearrangement joins TRBV14 to TRBJ2-5; TCRdb outputs TRBD1, but without DNA this stays unchecked. CDR1 is SGHDN, CDR2 FVKESK, per germline. This CDR3 region has 16 residues. This CDR3 is CASSQDRGGRVETQYF.

The chain links TRBV7-2 to TRBJ1-5. The CDR3 sequence is 15 residues long. Germline CDR1 and CDR2: SGHTA and FQGNSA. The CDR3 protein is CASSLDLGLGQPQHF.

The gene calls are TRBV6-5 and TRBJ1-2. Germline loops: CDR1 MNHEY, CDR2 SVGAGI. CDR3 length: 15 residues. CDR3 in amino acids: CASSYSRGGGYGYTF.

V and J are TRBV20-1 and TRBJ1-2. Germline V gives CDR1 DFQATT, CDR2 SNEGSKA (reference sequence). The CDR3 sequence is 15 residues long. This CDR3 reads CSVIRPGKETYGYTF.

V and J are TRBV28 and TRBJ1-5; the D gene TCRdb calls, TRBD1, cannot be checked with no DNA. CDR1 MDHEN and CDR2 SYDVKM come from the germline V gene. This CDR3 spans 16 amino acids. CDR3 in amino acids: CASRDGGGPLYQPQHF.

The chain combines TRBV15 with TRBJ1-2. CDR1 LNHNV and CDR2 YYDKDF come from the germline V gene (reference sequence). The CDR3 runs to 14 residues. The CDR3 loop reads CATSRTLNTYGYTF.

The chain is built from TRBV7-8 and TRBJ2-7; TCRdb indicates TRBD2, and absent DNA this call remains unverified. CDR3 length: 13 amino acids. CDR1 and CDR2 (germline): SGHVS, FQNEAQ. CDR3: CASSLGGRYEQYF.

The rearrangement links TRBV5-1 to TRBJ1-1; TCRdb proposes TRBD1, but this gene call is untestable without DNA. CDR3 length: 14 residues. CDR1 is SGHRS, CDR2 YFSETQ, per germline. The CDR3 here is CASSGGGTGSEAFF.

The V gene is TRBV9, the J gene TRBJ2-2. This CDR3 spans 12 amino acids. Germline V gene data show CDR1 as SGDLS and CDR2 as YYNGEE. The CDR3 reads CASSPNTGELFF.

V is TRBV9 and J is TRBJ1-5. Germline-derived CDR1 and CDR2 are SGDLS and YYNGEE. The CDR3 length is 13 residues. This CDR3 is CASSLSTDQPQHF. The full variable domain, in which reference TRBV9 and TRBJ1-5 provide the parts outside the CDR3, is DSGVTQTPKHLITATGQRVTLRCSPRSGDLSVYWYQQSLDQGLQFLIQYYNGEERAKGNILERFSAQQFPDLHSELNLSSLELGDSALYFCASSLSTDQPQHFGDGTRLSIL.

V is TRBV27 and J is TRBJ2-4; the D gene TCRdb calls, TRBD1, cannot be checked with no DNA. The CDR3 contains 14 residues. The germline CDR1 and CDR2 sequences are MNHEY and SMNVEV (reference sequence). CDR3 protein: CASSPRGPKNIQYF.

The V call is TRBV5-4, the J call TRBJ2-7; TCRdb outputs TRBD1, but without DNA this stays unchecked. Germline V gene sequence: CDR1 SGHNT, CDR2 YYREEE (reference sequence). This CDR3 region has 13 residues. CDR3 protein: CATSGQRADEQYF.

V gene TRBV5-6 combines with J gene TRBJ1-1. CDR1 is SGHDT, CDR2 YYEEEE, per germline. The CDR3 length is 12 residues. The CDR3 here is CASRRGYTEAFF.

This chain connects TRBV29-1 to TRBJ2-7; with no DNA, the TCRdb D assignment of TRBD1 cannot be verified. In germline, CDR1 is SQVTM, CDR2 ANQGSEA. CDR3 size: 11 residues. This CDR3 is CSVLDSYEQYF.

J is TRBJ1-2 and V is TRBV29-1; the TRBD1 assignment by TCRdb is unverifiable without DNA. CDR1 is SQVTM and CDR2 is ANQGSEA in the germline V gene. CDR3 size: 14 residues. CDR3 region: CSVDRTVLLNGYTF.

The genes are TRBV9 and TRBJ1-5; TCRdb outputs TRBD1, but without DNA this stays unchecked. Germline lookup yields CDR1 SGDLS and CDR2 YYNGEE. The CDR3 extends over 15 amino acids. CDR3 sequence: CASSAEQGSNQPQHF.

V and J are TRBV7-9 and TRBJ2-1. Germline V gene sequence: CDR1 SEHNR, CDR2 FQNEAQ (reference sequence). This CDR3 contains 15 residues. CDR3 amino acids: CASSQQGGSYNEQFF.

The chain uses TRBV7-6 and TRBJ1-2. The CDR3 covers 13 residues. Germline V gene sequence: CDR1 SGHVS, CDR2 FNYEAQ. CDR3 amino acids: CASSFKNFYGYTF.

This chain links TRBV7-8 with TRBJ1-1. The germline CDR1 and CDR2 sequences are SGHVS and FQNEAQ. The CDR3 runs to 16 residues. The CDR3 protein is CASSLVSGRPNTEAFF.

The CDR3 sequence is CASSPRLAGEVDEQFF. The chain couples TRBV28 to TRBJ2-1; the TCRdb D gene call, TRBD2, has no DNA to confirm it. The CDR3 totals 16 residues. CDR1 and CDR2 (germline): MDHEN, SYDVKM.